The rows below give T cell receptor beta chains drawn from one sample of a study of shared clonotypes between healthy human individuals. Only in-frame clones appear in the TCRdb table, and some are missing; sequencing was by immunoSEQ multiplex PCR. The sample has 1.5 million to 2.5 million clones, about 95% seen once; the top ten hold 0.9% to 1.5%. The sample taken for sequencing was naive CD8+ T cells sorted from blood. The receptors originated from a man younger than 35 in good health. CDR3s include the opening cysteine and the closing phenylalanine or tryptophan. A D gene is named only where the DNA matches it firmly. Some rows have no size entry. The others give once, few or many, or a class for an expanded clone.

V	size	D	J	CDR3	DNA
TRBV4-1	-	-	TRBJ2-5	CASSQETKDVKETQYF	TGCGCCAGCAGCCAAGAGACGAAGGACGTTAAGGAGACCCAGTACTTC
TRBV7-8	-	TRBD2	TRBJ2-1	CASSLGLAGGTYNEQFF	TGTGCCAGCAGCTTAGGACTAGCGGGGGGAACCTACAATGAGCAGTTCTTC
TRBV9	once	-	TRBJ2-5	CASSVGVLQGETQYF	TGTGCCAGCAGCGTAGGAGTCCTCCAGGGGGAGACCCAGTACTTC
TRBV19	-	-	TRBJ1-5	CASSDGIAEIHNQPQHF	TGTGCCAGTAGTGACGGGATCGCAGAGATTCACAATCAGCCCCAGCATTTT
TRBV19	-	-	TRBJ2-1	CASSIDVEEEQFF	TGTGCCAGTAGTATCGATGTAGAGGAAGAGCAGTTCTTC
TRBV6-1	-	-	TRBJ1-4	CASSEGAWGPTNEKLFF	TGTGCCAGCAGTGAAGGGGCCTGGGGGCCAACTAATGAAAAACTGTTTTTT
TRBV7-6	-	TRBD1	TRBJ1-2	CASSPTPGQTVWGYTF	TGTGCCAGCAGTCCAACCCCGGGACAGACCGTTTGGGGCTACACCTTC
TRBV7-9	-	-	TRBJ2-3	CASSSGDRSTQYF	TGTGCCAGCAGCTCCGGAGACAGATCTACGCAGTATTTT
TRBV19	-	-	TRBJ1-2	CASSVDNFYGYTF	TGTGCCAGTAGTGTGGACAACTTCTATGGCTACACCTTC
TRBV7-9	-	-	TRBJ1-2	CASSSVSPGALYGYTF	TGTGCCAGCAGCTCCGTTTCCCCCGGGGCTCTCTATGGCTACACCTTC
TRBV6-5	-	TRBD1	TRBJ1-2	CASSPGGLLYGYTF	TGTGCCAGCAGTCCAGGGGGCCTCCTCTATGGCTACACCTTC
TRBV30	-	TRBD2	TRBJ2-7	CAWSVRGRGYEQYF	TGTGCCTGGAGTGTACGCGGGAGGGGATACGAGCAGTACTTC
TRBV7-9	-	TRBD1	TRBJ1-1	CASSLLGQMNTEAFF	TGTGCCAGCAGCTTACTGGGACAGATGAACACTGAAGCTTTCTTT
TRBV5-6	-	-	TRBJ2-1	CASSLDEGHRESASNEQFF	TGTGCCAGCAGCTTGGACGAGGGGCATAGGGAGTCGGCCAGCAATGAGCAGTTCTTC
TRBV11-3	once	-	TRBJ2-7	CASSLGVLYEQYF	TGTGCCAGCAGCTTAGGAGTCCTTTACGAGCAGTACTTC
TRBV6-5	few	-	TRBJ1-2	CASSYRAAYGYTF	TGTGCCAGCAGTTACAGGGCGGCCTATGGCTACACCTTC
TRBV5-6	-	-	TRBJ2-7	CASSLSTGLRVYEQYF	TGTGCCAGCAGCTTATCTACAGGTCTCAGGGTATACGAGCAGTACTTC
TRBV7-8	-	-	TRBJ2-7	CASSFPDFYEQYF	TGTGCCAGCAGCTTCCCCGACTTCTACGAGCAGTACTTC
TRBV18	-	TRBD1	TRBJ2-3	CASSLTGQGSTDTQYF	TGTGCCAGCTCACTGACCGGACAGGGCAGCACAGATACGCAGTATTTT
TRBV13	-	TRBD2	TRBJ2-7	CASSLGGASGDYEQYF	TGTGCCAGCAGCCTCGGGGGGGCTAGCGGGGACTACGAGCAGTACTTC
TRBV27	-	TRBD2	TRBJ2-7	CASSYGPSGGEQYF	TGTGCCAGCAGTTACGGTCCTAGCGGAGGCGAGCAGTACTTC
TRBV7-6	-	-	TRBJ2-7	CASSRYQGTPYEQYF	TGTGCCAGCAGCCGATATCAGGGGACTCCCTACGAGCAGTACTTC
TRBV7-9	few	-	TRBJ2-7	CASSLEDSYEQYF	TGTGCCAGCAGCTTAGAGGACAGCTACGAGCAGTACTTC
TRBV6-1	-	TRBD2	TRBJ2-2	CASSEALAAGSGAGELFF	TGTGCCAGCAGTGAAGCGTTAGCTGCCGGCAGCGGGGCCGGGGAGCTGTTTTTT
TRBV2	-	-	TRBJ2-2	CASSGLGDTGELFF	TGTGCCAGCAGTGGACTAGGGGACACCGGGGAGCTGTTTTTT
TRBV6-1	-	-	TRBJ1-4	CASSDLGPGEKLFF	TGTGCCAGCAGTGATCTGGGACCTGGGGAAAAACTGTTTTTT
TRBV4-1	-	TRBD2	TRBJ2-1	CASSQAASGIYNEQFF	TGCGCCAGCAGCCAAGCCGCTAGCGGGATCTACAATGAGCAGTTCTTC
TRBV19	-	-	TRBJ2-1	CASSIDIGLAGDEQFF	TGTGCCAGTAGTATCGACATAGGGTTGGCAGGCGATGAGCAGTTCTTC
TRBV7-9	-	-	TRBJ2-7	CASSFSGVYSYEQYF	TGTGCCAGCAGCTTTTCTGGGGTCTACTCCTACGAGCAGTACTTC
TRBV10-1	-	-	TRBJ1-1	CASSESRWGNTEAFF	TGCGCCAGCAGTGAGTCGCGTTGGGGGAACACTGAAGCTTTCTTT
TRBV11-2	-	-	TRBJ1-3	CASSLGPSSGNTIYF	TGTGCCAGCAGCTTGGGACCGAGCTCTGGAAACACCATATATTTT
TRBV7-8	-	TRBD2	TRBJ2-3	CASTTRSILAGLITDTQYF	TGTGCCAGCACCACTCGGTCGATCTTAGCGGGGCTGATCACAGATACGCAGTATTTT
TRBV9	-	TRBD1	TRBJ1-1	CASSHQGGLRGTEAFF	TGTGCCAGCAGCCATCAGGGGGGGTTGAGAGGCACTGAAGCTTTCTTT